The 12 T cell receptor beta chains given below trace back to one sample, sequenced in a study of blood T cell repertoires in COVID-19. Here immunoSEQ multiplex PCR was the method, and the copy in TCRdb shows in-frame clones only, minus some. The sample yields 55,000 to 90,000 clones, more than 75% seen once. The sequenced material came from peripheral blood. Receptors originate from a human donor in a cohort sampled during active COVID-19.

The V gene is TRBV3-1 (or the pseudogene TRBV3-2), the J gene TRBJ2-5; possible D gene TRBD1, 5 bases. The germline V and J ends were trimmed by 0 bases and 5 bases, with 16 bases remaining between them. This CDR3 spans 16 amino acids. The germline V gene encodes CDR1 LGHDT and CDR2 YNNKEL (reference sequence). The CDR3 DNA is TGTGCCAGCAGCCAAGATGGGAACAGGATCTGGGAGACCCAGTACTTC. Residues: CASSQDGNRIWETQYF.

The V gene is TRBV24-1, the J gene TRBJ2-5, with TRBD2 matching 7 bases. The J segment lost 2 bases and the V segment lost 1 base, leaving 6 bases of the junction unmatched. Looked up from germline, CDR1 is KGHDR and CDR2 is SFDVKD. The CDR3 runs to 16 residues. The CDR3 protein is CATSDLGRGNQETQYF. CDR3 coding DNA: TGTGCCACCAGTGATTTAGGGCGGGGGAATCAAGAGACCCAGTACTTC.

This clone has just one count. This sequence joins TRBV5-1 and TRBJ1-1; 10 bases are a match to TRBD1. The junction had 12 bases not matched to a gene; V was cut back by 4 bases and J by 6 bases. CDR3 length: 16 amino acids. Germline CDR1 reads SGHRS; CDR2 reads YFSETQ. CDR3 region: CASSSYGTGAASEAFF. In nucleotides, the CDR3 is TGCGCCAGCAGCAGCTACGGGACAGGGGCGGCCTCTGAAGCTTTCTTT.

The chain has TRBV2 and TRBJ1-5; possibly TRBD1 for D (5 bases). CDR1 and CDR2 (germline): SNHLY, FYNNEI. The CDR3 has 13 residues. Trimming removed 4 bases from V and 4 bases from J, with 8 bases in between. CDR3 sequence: CASSVEGNQPQHF. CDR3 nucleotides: TGTGCCAGCAGTGTGGAGGGGAATCAGCCCCAGCATTTT.

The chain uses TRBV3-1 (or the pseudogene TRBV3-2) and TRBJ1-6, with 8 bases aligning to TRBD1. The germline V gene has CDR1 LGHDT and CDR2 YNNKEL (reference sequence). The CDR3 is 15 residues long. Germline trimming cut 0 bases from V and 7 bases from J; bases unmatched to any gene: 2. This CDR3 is CASSQEGTGNSPLHF. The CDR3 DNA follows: TGTGCCAGCAGCCAAGAGGGGACAGGAAATTCACCCCTCCACTTT.

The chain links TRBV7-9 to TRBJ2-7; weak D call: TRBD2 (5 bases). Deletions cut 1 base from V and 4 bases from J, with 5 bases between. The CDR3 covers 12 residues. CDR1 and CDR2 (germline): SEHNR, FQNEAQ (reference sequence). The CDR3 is CASSLGRYEQYV. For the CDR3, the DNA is TGTGCCAGCAGCTTAGGGAGGTACGAGCAGTACGTC.

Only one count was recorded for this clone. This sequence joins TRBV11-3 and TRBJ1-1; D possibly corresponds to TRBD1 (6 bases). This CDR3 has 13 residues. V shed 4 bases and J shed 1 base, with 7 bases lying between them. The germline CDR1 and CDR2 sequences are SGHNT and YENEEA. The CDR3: CASSWTANTEAFF. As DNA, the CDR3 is TGTGCCAGCAGCTGGACAGCGAACACTGAAGCTTTCTTT.

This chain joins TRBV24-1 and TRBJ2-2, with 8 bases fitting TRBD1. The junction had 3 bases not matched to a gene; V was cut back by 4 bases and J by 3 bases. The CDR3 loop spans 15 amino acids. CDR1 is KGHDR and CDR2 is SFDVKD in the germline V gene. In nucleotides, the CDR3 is TGTGCCACCAGTGACCCGGGACAGGACACCGGGGAGCTGTTTTTT. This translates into CATSDPGQDTGELFF.

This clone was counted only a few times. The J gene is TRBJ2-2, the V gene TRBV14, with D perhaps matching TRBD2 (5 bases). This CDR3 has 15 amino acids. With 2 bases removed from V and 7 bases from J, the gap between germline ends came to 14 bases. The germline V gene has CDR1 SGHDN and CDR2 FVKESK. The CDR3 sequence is CASSQKRDPIGELFF. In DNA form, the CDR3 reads TGTGCCAGCAGCCAAAAGAGGGATCCTATCGGGGAGCTGTTTTTT.

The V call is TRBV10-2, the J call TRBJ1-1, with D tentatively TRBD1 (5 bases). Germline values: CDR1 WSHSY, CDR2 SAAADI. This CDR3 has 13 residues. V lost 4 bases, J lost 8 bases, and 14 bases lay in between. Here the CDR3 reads CASSGTQGGEAFF. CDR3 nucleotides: TGCGCCAGCAGTGGCACCCAGGGTGGGGAAGCTTTCTTT.

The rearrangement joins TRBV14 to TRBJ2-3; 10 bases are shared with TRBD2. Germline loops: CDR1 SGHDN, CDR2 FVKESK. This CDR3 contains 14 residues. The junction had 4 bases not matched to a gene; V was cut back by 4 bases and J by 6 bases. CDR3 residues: CASSRGLALDTQYF. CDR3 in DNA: TGTGCCAGCAGCCGGGGACTAGCGTTGGATACGCAGTATTTT. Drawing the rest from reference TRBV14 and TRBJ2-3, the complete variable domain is EAGVTQFPSHSVIEKGQTVTLRCDPISGHDNLYWYRRVMGKEIKFLLHFVKESKQDESGMPNNRFLAERTGGTYSTLKVQPAELEDSGVYFCASSRGLALDTQYFGPGTRLTVL.

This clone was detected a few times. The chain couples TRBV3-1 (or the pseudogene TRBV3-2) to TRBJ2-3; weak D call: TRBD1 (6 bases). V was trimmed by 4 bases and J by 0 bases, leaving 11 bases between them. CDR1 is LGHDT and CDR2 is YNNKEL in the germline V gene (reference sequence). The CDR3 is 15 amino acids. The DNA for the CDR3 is TGTGCCAGCAGCCCCGCGACAGGAAGCACAGATACGCAGTATTTT. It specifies CASSPATGSTDTQYF.